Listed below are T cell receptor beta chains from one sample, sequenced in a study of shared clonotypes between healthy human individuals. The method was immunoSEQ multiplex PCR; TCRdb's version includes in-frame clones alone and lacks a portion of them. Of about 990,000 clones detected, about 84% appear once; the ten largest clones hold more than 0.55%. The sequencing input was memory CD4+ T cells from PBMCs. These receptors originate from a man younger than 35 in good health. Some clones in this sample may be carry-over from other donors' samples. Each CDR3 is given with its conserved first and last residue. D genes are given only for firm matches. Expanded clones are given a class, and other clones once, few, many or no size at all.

CASSGQLAGGLAAQYF	TGTGCCAGCAGCGGCCAACTAGCGGGGGGCCTGGCTGCGCAGTATTTT	TRBV9	TRBD2	NA	TRBJ2-3
CASSYSFPPAGNTIYF	TGTGCCAGCAGTTACTCGTTCCCACCGGCAGGAAACACCATATATTTT	TRBV6-5	NA	NA	TRBJ1-3
CASRELPIQNTEAFF	TGTGCCAGCAGGGAGTTACCGATCCAGAACACTGAAGCTTTCTTT	TRBV9	NA	NA	TRBJ1-1
CASSSQRVIYNEQFF	TGTGCCAGCAGCTCCCAGCGGGTGATCTACAATGAGCAGTTCTTC	TRBV11-2	NA	NA	TRBJ2-1
CASSRTGTSYEQYF	TGCGCCAGCAGCCGTACAGGGACCTCCTACGAGCAGTACTTC	TRBV5-1	NA	NA	TRBJ2-7
CASSIRRRLAGASYEQYF	TGTGCCAGTAGTATCCGGAGACGACTAGCGGGAGCATCCTACGAGCAGTACTTC	TRBV19	TRBD2	NA	TRBJ2-7
CATSAWGASTYEQYF	TGTGCCACCAGCGCCTGGGGGGCCTCCACCTACGAGCAGTACTTC	TRBV15	NA	NA	TRBJ2-7
CASSLGLAGVTGELFF	TGTGCCAGCAGCCTGGGACTAGCGGGAGTCACCGGGGAGCTGTTTTTT	TRBV7-7	TRBD2	NA	TRBJ2-2
CASTRRDEQFF	TGTGCCAGCACCCGGAGGGATGAGCAGTTCTTC	TRBV6-1	NA	NA	TRBJ2-1
CAWSVGHTEAFF	TGTGCCTGGAGTGTGGGGCACACTGAAGCTTTCTTT	TRBV30	NA	NA	TRBJ1-1
CASSVATGTGELFF	TGTGCCAGCAGCGTAGCTACAGGAACCGGGGAGCTGTTTTTT	TRBV9	NA	NA	TRBJ2-2
CASSLASSGDILQYF	TGTGCCAGCAGCTTGGCGTCTAGCGGGGATATCCTCCAGTACTTC	TRBV5-5	TRBD2	NA	TRBJ2-5
CASSGRSEQFF	TGTGCCAGCAGCGGACGGAGTGAGCAGTTCTTC	TRBV7-9	NA	NA	TRBJ2-1
CASSVEGYSNQPQHF	TGTGCCAGCAGCGTAGAAGGGTATAGCAATCAGCCCCAGCATTTT	TRBV9	NA	few	TRBJ1-5
CASSLGGWGGQETQYF	TGTGCCAGCAGCTTGGGAGGGTGGGGCGGACAAGAGACCCAGTACTTC	TRBV5-8	NA	NA	TRBJ2-5
CASSGRTAFATNEKLFF	TGTGCCAGCAGTGGACGGACAGCCTTTGCAACTAATGAAAAACTGTTTTTT	TRBV25-1	NA	NA	TRBJ1-4
CASSISQGYADTQYF	TGTGCCAGTAGTATTTCCCAGGGCTACGCAGATACGCAGTATTTT	TRBV19	NA	few	TRBJ2-3
CASSQEMSAAGVVDTQYF	TGCGCCAGCAGCCAAGAAATGTCGGCGGCGGGAGTTGTAGATACGCAGTATTTT	TRBV4-3	TRBD2	NA	TRBJ2-3
CASRSRAGGWNTGELFF	TGTGCCAGTAGAAGTCGAGCGGGAGGGTGGAACACCGGGGAGCTGTTTTTT	TRBV19	TRBD2	NA	TRBJ2-2
CASSFGGKRDEQYF	TGTGCCAGCAGCTTCGGGGGGAAACGTGACGAGCAGTACTTC	TRBV7-2	TRBD2	once	TRBJ2-7
CASTTSYNEQFF	TGTGCCAGCACGACTAGTTATAATGAGCAGTTCTTC	TRBV6-5	NA	few	TRBJ2-1
CASSSYRGDTQYF	TGTGCCAGCAGCAGCTACAGGGGCGATACGCAGTATTTT	TRBV7-2	TRBD1	NA	TRBJ2-3
CASSIWGGSNQPQHF	TGTGCCAGTAGTATTTGGGGGGGCAGCAATCAGCCCCAGCATTTT	TRBV19	NA	NA	TRBJ1-5
CASSPNTEAFF	TGTGCCAGCTCCCCGAACACTGAAGCTTTCTTT	TRBV18	NA	NA	TRBJ1-1
CASRTSVIHEQFF	TGCGCCAGCAGGACTAGCGTGATCCATGAGCAGTTCTTC	TRBV10-2	TRBD2	NA	TRBJ2-1
CASSVAQLGSYNEQFF	TGTGCCAGCAGCGTAGCCCAACTGGGCTCCTACAATGAGCAGTTCTTC	TRBV9	NA	once	TRBJ2-1
CAWSDEMIDEKLFF	TGTGCCTGGAGTGACGAAATGATCGATGAAAAACTGTTTTTT	TRBV30	NA	few	TRBJ1-4
CASSSWTGGTDTQYF	TGTGCCAGCAGTTCTTGGACAGGGGGCACAGATACGCAGTATTTT	TRBV28	TRBD1	many	TRBJ2-3
CASSSPILRQGLSSYNEQFF	TGCGCCAGCAGCTCCCCAATACTACGACAGGGACTAAGCTCCTACAATGAGCAGTTCTTC	TRBV5-1	NA	once	TRBJ2-1
CASSVVGGSESEQYF	TGTGCCAGCAGCGTAGTTGGCGGGAGTGAGAGCGAGCAGTACTTC	TRBV9	TRBD2	NA	TRBJ2-7
CASSLAGLAGGGETQYF	TGCGCCAGCAGCTTGGCAGGTCTAGCGGGAGGAGGGGAGACCCAGTACTTC	TRBV5-1	TRBD2	NA	TRBJ2-5
CASSFGLAVSTDTQYF	TGTGCCAGCAGTTTCGGGCTAGCGGTATCCACAGATACGCAGTATTTT	TRBV28	TRBD2	NA	TRBJ2-3
CASSLISGDQPQHF	TGTGCCAGCAGTTTAATTTCGGGAGATCAGCCCCAGCATTTT	TRBV27	NA	NA	TRBJ1-5
CATSREVILNTGELFF	TGTGCCACCAGCAGAGAAGTAATCTTGAACACCGGGGAGCTGTTTTTT	TRBV15	NA	many	TRBJ2-2
CATSRVGGPEKLFF	TGTGCCACCAGCAGAGTTGGAGGACCTGAAAAACTGTTTTTT	TRBV15	NA	NA	TRBJ1-4
CASSFSSGIVNEQFF	TGTGCCAGCAGCTTCTCTAGCGGGATCGTCAATGAGCAGTTCTTC	TRBV11-2	TRBD2	NA	TRBJ2-1
CASSEASSGRITQYF	TGTGCCAGCAGTGAAGCGAGTAGCGGGAGGATTACGCAGTATTTT	TRBV6-1	TRBD2	NA	TRBJ2-3
CASSFGLEGDTQYF	TGTGCCAGCAGCTTCGGCCTCGAAGGAGATACGCAGTATTTT	TRBV7-3	NA	NA	TRBJ2-3
CASSSYTEAFF	TGTGCCAGCAGCTCTTACACTGAAGCTTTCTTT	TRBV11-2	NA	NA	TRBJ1-1
CASSIGAGQGLSNQPQHF	TGTGCCAGTAGTATAGGGGCGGGACAGGGTCTGAGCAATCAGCCCCAGCATTTT	TRBV19	TRBD1	NA	TRBJ1-5
CASSPTKVGPTIEQYF	TGTGCCAGCTCACCAACAAAAGTAGGGCCCACGATCGAGCAGTACTTC	TRBV18	NA	NA	TRBJ2-7
CASSSLGGNTEAFF	TGTGCCAGCAGCTCCCTAGGGGGGAACACTGAAGCTTTCTTT	TRBV7-3	NA	NA	TRBJ1-1
CASRPRDRGHPYEQYF	TGTGCCAGTAGACCCCGGGACAGGGGGCATCCCTACGAGCAGTACTTC	TRBV19	TRBD1	few	TRBJ2-7
CASRDRDRVEAFF	TGTGCCAGCAGGGATCGAGACAGGGTTGAAGCTTTCTTT	TRBV6-1	TRBD1	few	TRBJ1-1
CASSRYERGYTF	TGTGCCAGCAGTCGTTATGAGCGGGGCTACACCTTC	TRBV28	NA	NA	TRBJ1-2
CASRSEVETQYF	TGTGCCAGCAGGTCCGAAGTGGAGACCCAGTACTTC	TRBV2	NA	NA	TRBJ2-5
CASTREQGIQYF	TGTGCCAGCACCCGAGAACAGGGCATCCAGTACTTC	TRBV6-6	NA	NA	TRBJ2-5
CASSLEARNLYGYTF	TGTGCCAGCAGCTTAGAAGCCAGGAACCTCTATGGCTACACCTTC	TRBV11-2	NA	NA	TRBJ1-2
CAISPGTSATDTQYF	TGTGCCATCAGCCCCGGGACTAGCGCTACAGATACGCAGTATTTT	TRBV10-3	TRBD2	many	TRBJ2-3
CASSVDAEETQYF	TGTGCCAGCAGCGTAGACGCGGAAGAGACCCAGTACTTC	TRBV9	NA	NA	TRBJ2-5
CASSPGQHYEQYF	TGTGCCAGCAGCCCGGGACAGCATTACGAGCAGTACTTC	TRBV6-1	TRBD1	NA	TRBJ2-7
CATSRTVLETQYF	TGTGCCACCAGCAGGACGGTATTAGAGACCCAGTACTTC	TRBV15	NA	NA	TRBJ2-5
CASNLLRGQGYGYTF	TGTGCCAGCAACTTACTAAGGGGACAGGGGTATGGCTACACCTTC	TRBV28	TRBD1	NA	TRBJ1-2
CASSSAGWAEAFF	TGTGCCAGCAGCTCCGCCGGATGGGCTGAAGCTTTCTTT	TRBV5-6	NA	NA	TRBJ1-1